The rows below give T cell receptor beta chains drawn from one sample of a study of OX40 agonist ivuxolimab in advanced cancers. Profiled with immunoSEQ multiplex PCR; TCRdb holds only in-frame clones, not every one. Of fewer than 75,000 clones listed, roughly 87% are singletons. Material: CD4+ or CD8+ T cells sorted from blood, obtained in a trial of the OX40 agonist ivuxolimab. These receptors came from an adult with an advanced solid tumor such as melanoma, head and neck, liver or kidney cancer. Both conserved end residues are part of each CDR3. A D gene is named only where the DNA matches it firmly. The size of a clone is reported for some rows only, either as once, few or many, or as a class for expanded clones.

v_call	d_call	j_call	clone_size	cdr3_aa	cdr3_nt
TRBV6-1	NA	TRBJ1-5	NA	CASSEERFFSNQPQHF	TGTGCCAGCAGTGAGGAGAGGTTTTTTAGCAATCAGCCCCAGCATTTT
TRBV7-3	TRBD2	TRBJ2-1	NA	CASSTGLAPYNEQFF	TGTGCCAGCAGCACCGGACTAGCTCCCTACAATGAGCAGTTCTTC
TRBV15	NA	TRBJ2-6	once	CATSRDWAANVLTF	TGTGCCACCAGCAGAGATTGGGCCGCCAACGTCCTGACTTTC
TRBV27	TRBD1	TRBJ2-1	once	CASRGTGYHEQFF	TGTGCCTCCAGGGGGACAGGGTACCATGAGCAGTTCTTC
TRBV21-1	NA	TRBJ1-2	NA	CASSKGQDGPHYGYTF	TGTGCCAGCAGCAAAGGGCAGGACGGACCTCACTATGGCTACACCTTC
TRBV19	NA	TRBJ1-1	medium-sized	CASSRTGLSNTEAFF	TGTGCCAGTAGCCGGACGGGACTCTCGAACACTGAAGCTTTCTTT
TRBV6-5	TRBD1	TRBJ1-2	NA	CASRKQGLSYGYTF	TGTGCCAGCAGAAAACAGGGGTTGTCCTATGGCTACACCTTC
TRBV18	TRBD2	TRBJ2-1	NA	CASSRVLAGYNEQFF	TGTGCCAGCTCACGGGTACTAGCGGGTTACAATGAGCAGTTCTTC
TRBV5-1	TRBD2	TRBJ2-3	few	CASSSGLAVLTDTQYF	TGCGCCAGCAGCTCTGGACTAGCGGTACTCACAGATACGCAGTATTTT
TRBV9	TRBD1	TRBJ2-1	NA	CASSVGGTGLSNEQFF	TGTGCCAGCAGCGTAGGGGGGACAGGGTTGTCAAATGAGCAGTTCTTC
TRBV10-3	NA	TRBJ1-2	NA	CAISESLGSNNYGYTF	TGTGCCATCAGTGAGTCATTAGGCAGTAATAACTATGGCTACACCTTC
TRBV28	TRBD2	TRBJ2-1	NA	CASSPSGAYNEQFF	TGTGCCAGCAGCCCGAGCGGGGCCTACAATGAGCAGTTCTTC
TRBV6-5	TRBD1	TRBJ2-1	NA	CASSYSGQANYNEQFF	TGTGCCAGCAGTTACTCGGGACAGGCTAACTACAATGAGCAGTTCTTC
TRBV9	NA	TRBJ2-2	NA	CASSVGLRPNTGELFF	TGTGCCAGCAGCGTAGGGTTGCGACCGAACACCGGGGAGCTGTTTTTT
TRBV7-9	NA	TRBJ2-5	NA	CASSLEEGGSMETQYF	TGTGCCAGCAGCTTAGAAGAGGGTGGGTCAATGGAGACCCAGTACTTC
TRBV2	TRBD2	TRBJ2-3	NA	CASSPLAGGTDTQYF	TGTGCCAGCAGTCCTCTAGCGGGAGGCACAGATACGCAGTATTTT
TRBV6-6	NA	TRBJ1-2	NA	CASSPGPAAYTF	TGTGCCAGCAGTCCCGGACCGGCCGCCTACACCTTC
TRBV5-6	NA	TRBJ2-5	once	CASSLAGSPGETQYF	TGTGCCAGCAGCTTGGCTGGGTCCCCCGGCGAGACCCAGTACTTC
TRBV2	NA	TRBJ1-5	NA	CASSGDSGRQPQHF	TGTGCCAGCAGTGGGGATTCGGGTCGGCAGCCCCAGCATTTT
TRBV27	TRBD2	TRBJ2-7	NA	CASSGRRGISYEQYF	TGTGCCAGCAGTGGAAGGCGGGGGATCTCCTACGAGCAGTACTTC
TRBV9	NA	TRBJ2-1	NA	CASSTHLGGINEQFF	TGTGCCAGCAGCACACACCTTGGGGGGATCAATGAGCAGTTCTTC
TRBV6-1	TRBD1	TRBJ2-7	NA	CASSVGQAREQYF	TGTGCCAGCAGTGTGGGACAGGCGCGGGAGCAGTACTTC
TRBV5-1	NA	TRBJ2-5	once	CASSFLTGGDRETQYF	TGCGCCAGCAGCTTCCTCACAGGGGGGGATAGAGAGACCCAGTACTTC
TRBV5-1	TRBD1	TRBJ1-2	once	CASSPGVTGDGGGYTF	TGCGCCAGCAGCCCCGGCGTGACAGGGGACGGGGGTGGCTACACCTTC
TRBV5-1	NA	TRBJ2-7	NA	CASSRQDPSSEQYF	TGCGCCAGCAGCCGCCAGGACCCTTCCAGCGAGCAGTACTTC
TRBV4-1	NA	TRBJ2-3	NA	CASSQDPLTDTQYF	TGCGCCAGCAGCCAAGATCCTCTTACAGATACGCAGTATTTT
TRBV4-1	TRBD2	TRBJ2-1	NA	CASSRGTSARNEQFF	TGCGCCAGCAGCCGCGGGACTAGCGCGAGGAATGAGCAGTTCTTC
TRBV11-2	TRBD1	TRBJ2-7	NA	CASSLGGTGIYEQYF	TGTGCCAGCAGCCTGGGCGGGACAGGGATCTACGAGCAGTACTTC
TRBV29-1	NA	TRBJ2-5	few	CSERTFTGTQYF	TGCAGCGAAAGGACTTTTACTGGGACCCAGTACTTC
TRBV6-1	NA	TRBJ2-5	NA	CASSDSFETQYF	TGTGCCAGCAGTGATAGTTTTGAGACCCAGTACTTC
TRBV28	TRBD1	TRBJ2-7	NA	CASSTQDRGPYEQYF	TGTGCCAGCAGTACCCAGGACAGGGGCCCCTACGAGCAGTACTTC
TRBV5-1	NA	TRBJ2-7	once	CASSLNIGSHEQYF	TGCGCCAGCAGCTTAAACATCGGCAGCCACGAGCAGTACTTC
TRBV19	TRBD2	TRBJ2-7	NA	CASRSGGRQYF	TGTGCCAGTAGGTCCGGGGGGAGGCAGTACTTC
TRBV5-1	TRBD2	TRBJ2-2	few	CASSSKPTSGNTGDTGELFF	TGCGCCAGCAGCTCCAAACCGACTAGCGGGAATACGGGGGACACCGGGGAGCTGTTTTTT
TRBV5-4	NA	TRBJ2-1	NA	CASSLGISGPYNEQFF	TGTGCCAGCAGCTTGGGTATTTCGGGGCCCTACAATGAGCAGTTCTTC
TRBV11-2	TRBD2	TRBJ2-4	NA	CASSLESILAGGKNIQYF	TGTGCCAGCAGCTTAGAATCCATCCTAGCGGGAGGAAAAAACATTCAGTACTTC
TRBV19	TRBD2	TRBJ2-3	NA	CASSLRTSGTLGGGTDTQYF	TGTGCCAGTAGTCTTCGGACTAGCGGCACCCTTGGGGGTGGCACAGATACGCAGTATTTT
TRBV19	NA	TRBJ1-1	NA	CASSRDTGTEAFF	TGTGCCAGTAGCCGGGACACGGGCACTGAAGCTTTCTTT
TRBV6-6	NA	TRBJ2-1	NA	CASCRSSYNEQFF	TGTGCCAGCTGTAGGAGCTCCTACAATGAGCAGTTCTTC
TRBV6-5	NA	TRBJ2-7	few	CASSPQQGAYEQYF	TGTGCCAGCAGTCCGCAACAGGGCGCCTACGAGCAGTACTTC
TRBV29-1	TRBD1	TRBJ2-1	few	CSVARTGERYNEQFF	TGCAGCGTCGCGCGGACAGGGGAGCGCTACAATGAGCAGTTCTTC
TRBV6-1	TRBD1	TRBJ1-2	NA	CASSPTGKPTGGYTF	TGTGCCAGCAGTCCGACAGGGAAACCCACGGGCGGCTACACCTTC
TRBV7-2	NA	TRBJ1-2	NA	CASSSLRGYGYTF	TGTGCCAGCTCAAGCTTAAGGGGTTATGGCTACACCTTC
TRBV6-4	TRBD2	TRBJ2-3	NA	CASSVPLAGSTDTQYF	TGTGCCAGCAGTGTTCCCCTAGCGGGCTCCACAGATACGCAGTATTTT
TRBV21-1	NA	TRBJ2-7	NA	CASPGGQDAWEQYF	TGTGCCTCCCCCGGGGGACAGGACGCATGGGAGCAGTACTTC
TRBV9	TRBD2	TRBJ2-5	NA	CASSVGVSGSLRLEETQYF	TGTGCCAGCAGCGTAGGTGTTAGCGGGAGTTTAAGGTTAGAAGAGACCCAGTACTTC
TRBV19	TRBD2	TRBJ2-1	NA	CASSIERGYNEQFF	TGTGCCAGTAGTATAGAGCGGGGGTACAATGAGCAGTTCTTC
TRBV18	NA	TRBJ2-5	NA	CASSIGSKETQYF	TGTGCCAGCTCCATCGGCTCAAAAGAGACCCAGTACTTC
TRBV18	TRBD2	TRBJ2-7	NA	CASSSRLAGGREQYF	TGTGCCAGCTCATCAAGACTAGCGGGAGGAAGAGAGCAGTACTTC
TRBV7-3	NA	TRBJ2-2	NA	CASSSQGTAPSTGELFF	TGTGCCAGCAGCTCCCAGGGTACGGCCCCGAGCACCGGGGAGCTGTTTTTT
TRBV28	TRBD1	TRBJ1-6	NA	CASSASTGDNSPLHF	TGTGCCAGCAGCGCCTCGACAGGGGATAATTCACCCCTCCACTTT
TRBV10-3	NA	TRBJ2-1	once	CATLYSEIYNEQFF	TGTGCCACCCTTTATAGCGAAATTTACAATGAGCAGTTCTTC
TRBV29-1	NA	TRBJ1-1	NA	CSVELAGAEAFF	TGCAGCGTTGAATTAGCCGGCGCTGAAGCTTTCTTT
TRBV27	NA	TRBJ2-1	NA	CASSLRGYNEQFF	TGTGCCAGCAGTTTACGGGGATACAATGAGCAGTTCTTC
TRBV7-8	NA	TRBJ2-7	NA	CASKGLGRAYEQYF	TGTGCCAGCAAAGGACTGGGGCGGGCCTACGAGCAGTACTTC